This T cell receptor beta chain was observed in a study of blood T cell repertoires in COVID-19. Study summary: Acute-phase and convalescent COVID-19 samples originated in the United States, Italy and Spain. The analysed material was cDNA or gDNA that came from T cells, B-cell-depleted T cells, or PBMCs.

V lost 4 bases, J lost 0 bases, and 9 bases stayed unmatched. The CDR3 sequence is 19 residues long. Per the germline V gene, CDR1 is SEHNR and CDR2 is FQNEAQ (reference sequence). Profiling relied on immunoSEQ multiplex PCR, and the TCRdb table lists in-frame clones only, not all of them. The profile shows 80,000 to 100,000 clones, 81% of them singletons. The material sequenced was peripheral blood. This clonotype was sampled from a man between 60 and 75 years old with acute or convalescent COVID-19. This sequence joins TRBV7-9 and TRBJ2-6; 10 bases match TRBD1. DNA of the CDR3: TGTGCCAGCAGCTCACCACCGGGACAGGGGAACTCTGGGGCCAACGTCCTGACTTTC. It yields the protein CASSSPPGQGNSGANVLTF. Full variable domain (outside the CDR3, taken from reference TRBV7-9 and TRBJ2-6): DTGVSQNPRHKITKRGQNVTFRCDPISEHNRLYWYRQTLGQGPEFLTYFQNEAQLEKSRLLSDRFSAERPKGSFSTLEIQRTEQGDSAMYLCASSSPPGQGNSGANVLTFGAGSRLTVL.